The 20 T cell receptor beta chains reported below all come from one sample, sequenced in a study of T cells in Graves' hyperthyroidism and ophthalmopathy. Amplification yielded TCR beta CDR3 regions, with RNA transcripts as the source. HTBI primers were employed in a first-round RT-PCR of the TCR CDR3. MiXCR, run by TCRdb on the multiplex PCR reads, gives a single entry per CDR3 protein. This table holds 530,000 or so distinct CDR3 sequences, roughly 15% found once. The sequencing sample was made of blood. The receptors derive from a woman under 30 with Graves' ophthalmopathy.

This clonotype was seen only a few times. The chain links TRBV6-2 or TRBV6-3 to TRBJ2-3, with 10 positions matching TRBD2. V was pared by 4 bases and J by 2 bases, with 9 bases of the junction left unmatched. This CDR3 has 17 amino acids. Germline CDR1 is MNHEY and CDR2 is SVGEGT. CDR3 nucleotide sequence: TGTGCCAGCAGTTTAGCCATCGGGACTAGCGTCACAGATACGCAGTATTTT. Its protein product is CASSLAIGTSVTDTQYF.

The chain couples TRBV14 to TRBJ2-7; D gene uncertain. The germline V gene has CDR1 SGHDN and CDR2 FVKESK. Trimming cost V 3 bases and J 6 bases, with 6 bases left between them. This CDR3 is built from 11 residues. The CDR3, as DNA: TGTGCCAGCAGCCATTCTAGCGAGCAGTACTTC. Amino acids: CASSHSSEQYF.

This clonotype appeared a few times. This chain joins TRBV7-9 and TRBJ1-2; D remains ambiguous. Per the germline V gene, CDR1 is SEHNR and CDR2 is FQNEAQ (reference sequence). There are 14 residues in the CDR3. V lost 2 bases and J lost 5, with 12 bases in between. CDR3 amino acids: CASSLKSSAYGYTF. Here the CDR3 DNA reads TGTGCCAGCAGCTTAAAATCAAGCGCTTATGGCTACACCTTC.

This clonotype was picked up many times. The chain recombines TRBV6-9 with TRBJ1-6; TRBD1 might be the D (6 bases). CDR1 is MNHGY, CDR2 SVAAGI, per germline. CDR3 length equals 20 residues. V gave up 6 bases and J gave up 2 bases, with 26 bases separating them. In nucleotides, the CDR3 is TGTGCCAGCAGCGAGACAGGTCCCCTGCCTGATTCCGCCTATAATTCACCCCTCCACTTT. Translation gives CASSETGPLPDSAYNSPLHF.

There are a few counts of this clonotype. The chain combines TRBV7-3 with TRBJ2-7; no definite D call. V shed 5 bases and J shed 0 bases, with 17 bases lying between them. Germline CDR1 is SGHTA and CDR2 is FQGTGA. The CDR3 has 16 amino acids. The CDR3 here is CASSPGPRVPSYEQYF. The CDR3 bases are TGTGCCAGCAGCCCCGGTCCACGGGTCCCCTCCTACGAGCAGTACTTC.

The table lists this clonotype with a few counts. V gene TRBV5-5 combines with J gene TRBJ1-1; D is uncertain. CDR1 is SGHKS and CDR2 is YYEKEE in the germline V gene (reference sequence). There are 14 residues in the CDR3. V was clipped by 2 bases and J by 10 bases, with 18 bases between them. The CDR3: CASSLGGGPVGAFF. In nucleotides, the CDR3 is TGTGCCAGCAGCTTAGGAGGCGGGCCGGTGGGAGCTTTCTTT.

This clonotype was observed many times. CDR3: CASSQDGCSHTCSGNTIYF. As DNA, the CDR3 is TGTGCCAGCAGCCAAGATGGCTGCAGCCATACTTGCTCTGGAAACACCATATATTTT. The chain has TRBV3-1 and TRBJ1-3; D remains unclear. Deletions cut 0 bases from V and 0 bases from J, with 18 bases between. Per the germline V gene, CDR1 is LGHDT and CDR2 is YNNKEL (reference sequence). This CDR3 has 19 amino acids.

This clonotype has a count of ten or more. This rearrangement joins TRBV3-1 to TRBJ1-4; TRBD1 agrees at 12 bases. Per germline, CDR1 LGHDT and CDR2 YNNKEL (reference sequence). V was clipped by 2 bases and J by 7 bases; unmatched bases: 5. This CDR3 has 16 residues. The CDR3 protein is CASSQTPGQGAEKLFF. In DNA form, the CDR3 reads TGTGCCAGCAGCCAAACGCCGGGACAGGGGGCTGAAAAACTGTTTTTT.

This clonotype was counted many times. The chain recombines TRBV30 with TRBJ2-1; 8 nucleotides align to TRBD2. Per germline, CDR1 GTSNPN and CDR2 SVGIG (reference sequence). V lost 3 bases, J lost 7 bases, and 8 bases stayed unmatched. This CDR3 comprises 14 residues. The CDR3, as DNA: TGTGCCTGGAGGGTCAGCGGGGGCCTGAATGAGCAGTTCTTC. This translates into CAWRVSGGLNEQFF.

The chain carries TRBV11-2 and TRBJ2-2; tentatively, D is TRBD2 (5 bases). Trimming stripped 8 bases from V and 3 bases from J, with 13 bases between. The CDR3 is made up of 14 amino acids. The germline V gene encodes CDR1 SGHAT and CDR2 FQNNGV. CDR3 DNA: TGTGCCAGCGGATCGGGGTTGTACACCGGGGAGCTGTTTTTT. This codes for CASGSGLYTGELFF.

The rearrangement uses TRBV19 and TRBJ1-5, with D possibly matching TRBD1 (5 bases). The CDR3 covers 15 residues. CDR1 is LNHDA and CDR2 is SQIVND in the germline V gene (reference sequence). The germline V and J ends were trimmed by 4 bases and 6 bases, with 16 bases remaining between them. CDR3 bases: TGTGCCAGTAGTACCGGGACGAAATCTGGTCAGCCCCAGCATTTT. Amino acids: CASSTGTKSGQPQHF.

This clonotype was found many times. V gene TRBV28 combines with J gene TRBJ2-7; 8 bases agree with TRBD1. After removal of 6 bases from V and 0 bases from J, the junction contained 7 bases not matched to a gene. The CDR3 extends over 15 amino acids. Germline V gene data show CDR1 as MDHEN and CDR2 as SYDVKM. The CDR3: CASSTRQGISYEQYF. The CDR3 DNA sequence: TGTGCCAGCAGCACCCGACAGGGGATCTCCTACGAGCAGTACTTC.

To note about this clonotype: Given a much more abundant clone one base away, this may be a read error. The rearrangement uses TRBV12-3 or TRBV12-4 and TRBJ2-7; D is possibly TRBD1 (6 bases). This CDR3 comprises 15 residues. The CDR3, as DNA: TGTACCAGTTCTAAAACAGGGACGTTGACCTACGAGCAGTACTTC. It yields the protein CTSSKTGTLTYEQYF.

With respect to this clonotype: This could be a read error, since a much larger clone is one nucleotide away. The chain joins TRBV2 to TRBJ2-1, with D maybe TRBD1 (6 bases). The length of the CDR3 is 13 residues. The V end lost 7 bases, the J end lost 9 bases, and 16 bases lay between the germline ends. The V gene's germline CDR1 is SNHLY and CDR2 FYNNEI. The CDR3 sequence: CASKGDVWSEQFF. For the CDR3, the DNA is TGTGCCAGCAAGGGGGATGTCTGGAGTGAGCAGTTCTTC.

There are many counts of this clonotype. This sequence joins TRBV30 and TRBJ1-3; D remains ambiguous. This CDR3 region has 14 residues. Germline loops: CDR1 GTSNPN, CDR2 SVGIG (reference sequence). V was cut by 2 bases and J by 4 bases, with 12 bases left in between. The CDR3 coding sequence is TGTGCCTGGAGTCCTGGACTCGCGGGAAACACCATATATTTT. Translated, it gives CAWSPGLAGNTIYF.

This clonotype has a count of ten or more. The V and J genes are TRBV5-1 and TRBJ1-1; a weak D match, TRBD1 (5 bases). The CDR3 is 17 amino acids. Trimming cost V 0 bases and J 1 base, with 16 bases left between them. The germline V gene encodes CDR1 SGHRS and CDR2 YFSETQ. The DNA of the CDR3 is TGCGCCAGCAGCTTGGCCCTTACAGGTGGACGGAACACTGAAGCTTTCTTT. Its translation is CASSLALTGGRNTEAFF.

There are many counts of this clonotype. The chain has TRBV12-3 or TRBV12-4 and TRBJ1-2, with 10 nucleotides matching TRBD1. The CDR3 is 14 amino acids. Germline trimming cut 4 bases from V and 2 bases from J; bases unmatched to any gene: 1. CDR3 DNA sequence: TGTGCCAGCAGTTGGGACAGGGGAAACTATGGCTACACCTTC. This translates into CASSWDRGNYGYTF.

V and J are TRBV6-4 and TRBJ1-6, with TRBD1 matching over 7 bases. V was clipped by 7 bases and J by 7 bases; unmatched bases: 10. The CDR3 loop spans 15 amino acids. CDR1 is MRHNA and CDR2 is SNTAGT in the germline V gene. The CDR3 DNA follows: TGTGCCAGCACCCTATCCGGACAGGCCAATTCACCCCTCCACTTT. The encoded protein is CASTLSGQANSPLHF.

This sequence joins TRBV27 and TRBJ2-3; D is undetermined. CDR1 and CDR2 (germline): MNHEY, SMNVEV (reference sequence). The CDR3 sequence is 18 residues long. The V end was cut by 0 bases, the J end by 4 bases, with 20 bases between. The CDR3 region has the DNA TGTGCCAGCAGTTTATCACCCCCTACAGTTTTAGGAGCAGATACGCAGTATTTT. Amino acids: CASSLSPPTVLGADTQYF.

This clonotype was picked up a small number of times. The chain carries TRBV5-8 and TRBJ2-1; D may be TRBD2 (8 bases). Germline V gene sequence: CDR1 SGHTS, CDR2 YDEGEE. The CDR3 is made up of 15 amino acids. V was trimmed by 0 bases and J by 6 bases, leaving 13 bases between them. This CDR3 reads CASSLDGRGPNEQFF. CDR3 sequence (DNA): TGTGCCAGCAGCTTGGACGGGAGGGGGCCCAATGAGCAGTTCTTC.